What follows are 20 T cell receptor beta chains derived from one specimen sequenced in a study of shared clonotypes between healthy human individuals. Produced via immunoSEQ multiplex PCR; TCRdb's table is partial and in-frame only. The table includes around 2.3 million clones, under 97% detected once. Sequences were obtained from naive CD4+ T cells sorted from blood. As for subset: CD45RA+ positively selected. The receptors come from a man younger than 35 in good health.

Notes on this clone: The same CDR3 can be traced to other DNA sequences in this sample. The V gene is TRBV2, the J gene TRBJ2-3; TRBD2 matches at 8 bases. J lost 0 bases, V lost 6 bases, and 5 bases had no gene match. CDR3 length: 15 amino acids. The germline V gene has CDR1 SNHLY and CDR2 FYNNEI. CDR3 nucleotide sequence: TGTGCCAGCAGCCTCCGGACTAGCAGCACAGATACGCAGTATTTT. Encoded protein: CASSLRTSSTDTQYF.

The chain employs TRBV7-9 and TRBJ2-5; 11 nucleotides agree with TRBD1. The junction had 4 bases not matched to a gene; V was cut back by 3 bases and J by 4 bases. CDR1 is SEHNR, CDR2 FQNEAQ, per germline (reference sequence). This CDR3 contains 15 residues. This CDR3 is CASSFGQGALETQYF. The CDR3 DNA sequence: TGTGCCAGCAGCTTTGGACAGGGGGCTTTAGAGACCCAGTACTTC.

This clone was picked up a small number of times. V gene TRBV10-3 combines with J gene TRBJ2-1; TRBD1 might be the D (6 bases). The V gene's germline CDR1 is ENHRY and CDR2 SYGVKD. The length of the CDR3 is 13 residues. Deletions cut 6 bases from V and 2 bases from J, with 8 bases between. In nucleotides, the CDR3 is TGTGCCATCAGCAGGACAGCCTACAATGAGCAGTTCTTC. Translated, it gives CAISRTAYNEQFF.

The chain combines TRBV19 with TRBJ2-7; 9 bases align to TRBD1. This CDR3 region has 14 residues. V lost 5 bases, J lost 2 bases, and 4 bases stayed unmatched. CDR1 LNHDA and CDR2 SQIVND come from the germline V gene (reference sequence). The CDR3 region is CASSVGTGTYEQYF. The CDR3 coding sequence is TGTGCCAGTAGTGTCGGGACAGGGACCTACGAGCAGTACTTC.

This sequence joins TRBV30 and TRBJ1-2, with D hard to call. Trimming removed 3 bases from V and 4 bases from J, with 18 bases in between. Looked up from germline, CDR1 is GTSNPN and CDR2 is SVGIG (reference sequence). The CDR3 covers 15 residues. CDR3 sequence: CAWRPHSVNFYGYTF. The CDR3 DNA is TGTGCCTGGAGGCCCCATTCAGTGAACTTCTATGGCTACACCTTC. Full variable domain (outside the CDR3, taken from reference TRBV30 and TRBJ1-2): SQTIHQWPATLVQPVGSPLSLECTVEGTSNPNLYWYRQAAGRGLQLLFYSVGIGQISSEVPQNLSASRPQDRQFILSSKKLLLSDSGFYLCAWRPHSVNFYGYTFGSGTRLTVV.

The V call is TRBV2, the J call TRBJ1-1; 7 bases line up with TRBD1. The CDR3 is made up of 14 amino acids. Trimming at V came to 8 bases and at J to 3 bases, leaving 9 bases not matched to a gene. The V gene's germline CDR1 is SNHLY and CDR2 FYNNEI. The CDR3 coding sequence is TGTGCCAGCTTCAGAGGACAGGCGCACACTGAAGCTTTCTTT. It encodes CASFRGQAHTEAFF.

As concerns this clone: Other DNA sequences of this sample code for an identical CDR3. The rearrangement joins TRBV19 to TRBJ1-2, with D hard to call. The CDR3 is made up of 11 amino acids. Trimming left V 3 bases short and J 6 bases short, with 5 bases between. CDR1 and CDR2 from the germline V gene are LNHDA and SQIVND (reference sequence). The CDR3 spells CASSIGDGYTF. In DNA form, the CDR3 reads TGTGCCAGTAGTATCGGTGATGGCTACACCTTC.

This clone appeared a single time. The CDR3 loop is CASSQGQQFYGYTF. The DNA for the CDR3 is TGCGCCAGCAGCCAGGGACAGCAGTTCTATGGCTACACCTTC. V and J are TRBV4-1 and TRBJ1-2; 7 bases are shared with TRBD1. J lost 4 bases, V lost 3 bases, and 5 bases had no gene match. Germline values: CDR1 MGHRA, CDR2 YSYEKL. CDR3 length equals 14 residues.

This chain joins TRBV29-1 and TRBJ1-2, with D tentatively TRBD1 (5 bases). The V gene's germline CDR1 is SQVTM and CDR2 ANQGSEA. The CDR3 is made up of 11 amino acids. Trimming removed 7 bases at V and 8 bases at J, with 14 bases between. CDR3 loop: CSAQGRRGYTF. The CDR3 DNA is TGCAGCGCCCAGGGACGGCGGGGCTACACCTTC. Together with reference TRBV29-1 and TRBJ1-2, the CDR3 gives the full variable domain: SAVISQKPSRDICQRGTSLTIQCQVDSQVTMMFWYRQQPGQSLTLIATANQGSEATYESGFVIDKFPISRPNLTFSTLTVSNMSPEDSSIYLCSAQGRRGYTFGSGTRLTVV.

In nucleotides, the CDR3 is TGTGCCACCAGCCCCCGTATGGAAACTGAAGCTTTCTTT. Translating gives CATSPRMETEAFF. The chain uses TRBV15 and TRBJ1-1; D remains ambiguous. V dropped 5 bases and J dropped 5 bases, with 12 bases sitting between them. The CDR3 sequence is 13 residues long. The germline V gene encodes CDR1 LNHNV and CDR2 YYDKDF (reference sequence). The full variable domain, its missing parts supplied by reference TRBV15 and TRBJ1-1, is DAMVIQNPRYQVTQFGKPVTLSCSQTLNHNVMYWYQQKSSQAPKLLFHYYDKDFNNEADTPDNFQSRRPNTSFCFLDIRSPGLGDTAMYLCATSPRMETEAFFGQGTRLTVV.

This clone was detected once. CDR3 bases: TGTGCCAGCAGTGAACCCCCGGAGTCCTACGAGCAGTACTTC. This codes for CASSEPPESYEQYF. This chain uses TRBV2 with TRBJ2-7; D not resolved. CDR1 is SNHLY, CDR2 FYNNEI, per germline. This CDR3 spans 14 amino acids. The V and J ends lost 2 bases and 1 base respectively, with 9 bases between them.

This clone has a single count. V is TRBV7-2 and J is TRBJ2-5, with 8 bases aligning to TRBD2. The germline gives CDR1 SGHTA, CDR2 FQGNSA. The CDR3 totals 17 residues. Unmatched junction bases numbered 11, after V lost 2 bases and J lost 3 bases. Here the CDR3 reads CASSLWSTWRGEETQYF. CDR3 nucleotides: TGTGCCAGCAGCTTATGGTCAACATGGCGGGGGGAAGAGACCCAGTACTTC.

This sequence joins TRBV5-1 and TRBJ2-1; weak D call: TRBD2 (5 bases). Trimming removed 3 bases at V and 1 base at J, with 11 bases between. Germline V gene data show CDR1 as SGHRS and CDR2 as YFSETQ. This CDR3 has 15 residues. Here the CDR3 reads CASSSLGESYNEQFF. In DNA form, the CDR3 reads TGCGCCAGCAGCTCTCTCGGGGAGTCCTACAATGAGCAGTTCTTC. Full variable domain (rest looked up from reference TRBV5-1 and TRBJ2-1): KAGVTQTPRYLIKTRGQQVTLSCSPISGHRSVSWYQQTPGQGLQFLFEYFSETQRNKGNFPGRFSGRQFSNSRSEMNVSTLELGDSALYLCASSSLGESYNEQFFGPGTRLTVL.

Of note for this clone: Other DNA variants within this sample encode the same CDR3. This chain joins TRBV7-2 and TRBJ2-7; 13 bases line up with TRBD2. CDR3 size: 14 residues. CDR1 and CDR2 (germline): SGHTA, FQGNSA. Germline trimming cut 5 bases from V and 5 bases from J; bases unmatched to any gene: 3. The CDR3 region is CASSPGLAGDEQYF. For the CDR3, the DNA is TGTGCCAGCAGCCCCGGACTAGCGGGAGACGAGCAGTACTTC.

The genes are TRBV30 and TRBJ1-2; D is undetermined. Germline CDR1 GTSNPN, CDR2 SVGIG (reference sequence). V lost 4 bases, J lost 4 bases, and 16 bases lay in between. The CDR3 extends over 14 amino acids. CDR3 protein: CAWKTGPNAYGYTF. In DNA, the CDR3 is TGTGCCTGGAAAACCGGGCCAAACGCCTATGGCTACACCTTC.

In this sample, this clone turned up once. The chain carries TRBV15 and TRBJ2-1; 7 nucleotides match TRBD1. This CDR3 region has 14 residues. Germline CDR1 is LNHNV and CDR2 is YYDKDF (reference sequence). The junction had 3 bases not matched to a gene; V was cut back by 0 bases and J by 7 bases. This CDR3 is CATSRETGVNEQFF. The CDR3 bases are TGTGCCACCAGCAGAGAAACAGGGGTGAATGAGCAGTTCTTC.

The chain recombines TRBV5-6 with TRBJ1-5; D is undetermined. Trimming shortened V by 2 bases and J by 0 bases, and 6 bases separated the two germline ends. CDR3 length: 14 amino acids. Germline loops: CDR1 SGHDT, CDR2 YYEEEE. The CDR3 is CASSLRYSNQPQHF. In DNA form, the CDR3 reads TGTGCCAGCAGCTTAAGGTATAGCAATCAGCCCCAGCATTTT.

V gene TRBV6-6 combines with J gene TRBJ1-5; D remains ambiguous. The CDR3 extends over 14 amino acids. Germline CDR1 reads MNHNY; CDR2 reads SVGAGI (reference sequence). The V end lost 2 bases, the J end lost 5 bases, and 10 bases lay between the germline ends. Here the CDR3 reads CASSYTYKDQPQHF. For the CDR3, the DNA is TGTGCCAGCAGTTACACCTATAAGGATCAGCCCCAGCATTTT.

J is TRBJ1-1 and V is TRBV5-1; no definite D call. This CDR3 contains 14 residues. Trimming shortened V by 2 bases and J by 7 bases, and 15 bases separated the two germline ends. Looked up from germline, CDR1 is SGHRS and CDR2 is YFSETQ. Here the CDR3 reads CASSFREGRGEAFF. The CDR3, as DNA: TGCGCCAGCAGCTTCCGGGAGGGTCGTGGTGAAGCTTTCTTT.

Comment on this clone: The same CDR3 also results from other DNA sequences found in this sample. The J gene is TRBJ2-2, the V gene TRBV13; no definite D call. CDR1 and CDR2 (germline): PRHDT, FYEKMQ (reference sequence). This CDR3 comprises 12 residues. V was trimmed by 6 bases and J by 0 bases, leaving 2 bases between them. DNA of the CDR3: TGTGCCAGCAGTCCGAACACCGGGGAGCTGTTTTTT. This sequence encodes CASSPNTGELFF.